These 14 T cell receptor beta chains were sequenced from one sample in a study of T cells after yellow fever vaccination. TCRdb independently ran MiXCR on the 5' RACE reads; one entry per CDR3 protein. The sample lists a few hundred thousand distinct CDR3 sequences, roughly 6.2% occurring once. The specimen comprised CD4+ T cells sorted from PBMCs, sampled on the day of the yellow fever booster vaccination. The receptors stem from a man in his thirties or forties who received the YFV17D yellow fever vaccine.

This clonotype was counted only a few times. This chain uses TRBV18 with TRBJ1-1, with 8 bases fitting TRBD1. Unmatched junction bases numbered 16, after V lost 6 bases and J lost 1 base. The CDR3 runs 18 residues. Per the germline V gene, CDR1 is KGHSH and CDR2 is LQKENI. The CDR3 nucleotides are TGTGCCAGCTCCTTCCGTACCGGGGCAGGGGGCGCGAACACTGAAGCTTTCTTT. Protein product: CASSFRTGAGGANTEAFF. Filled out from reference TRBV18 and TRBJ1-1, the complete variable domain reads NAGVMQNPRHLVRRRGQEARLRCSPMKGHSHVYWYRQLPEEGLKFMVYLQKENIIDESGMPKERFSAEFPKEGPSILRIQQVVRGDSAAYFCASSFRTGAGGANTEAFFGQGTRLTVV.

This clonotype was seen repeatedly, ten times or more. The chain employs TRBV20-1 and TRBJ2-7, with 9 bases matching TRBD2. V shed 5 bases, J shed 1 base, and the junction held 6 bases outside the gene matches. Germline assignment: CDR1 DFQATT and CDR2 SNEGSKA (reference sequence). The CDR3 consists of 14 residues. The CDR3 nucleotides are TGCAGTGCTTTCTTAGCGGGAGTATCCTACGAGCAGTACTTC. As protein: CSAFLAGVSYEQYF.

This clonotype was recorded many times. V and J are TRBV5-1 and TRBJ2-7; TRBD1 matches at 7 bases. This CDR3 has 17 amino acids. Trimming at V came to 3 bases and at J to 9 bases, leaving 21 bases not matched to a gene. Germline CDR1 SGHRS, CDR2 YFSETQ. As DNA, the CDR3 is TGCGCCAGCAGCTCCTCCCCATTGGGACAGAATTCTCCCGGGCAGTACTTC. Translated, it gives CASSSSPLGQNSPGQYF.

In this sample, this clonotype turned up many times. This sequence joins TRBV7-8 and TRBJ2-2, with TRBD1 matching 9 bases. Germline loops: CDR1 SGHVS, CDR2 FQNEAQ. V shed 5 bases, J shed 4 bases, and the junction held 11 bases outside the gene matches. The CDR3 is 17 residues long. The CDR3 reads CASSTIRGQGSTGELFF. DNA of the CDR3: TGTGCCAGCAGCACTATCCGCGGACAGGGGAGCACCGGGGAGCTGTTTTTT.

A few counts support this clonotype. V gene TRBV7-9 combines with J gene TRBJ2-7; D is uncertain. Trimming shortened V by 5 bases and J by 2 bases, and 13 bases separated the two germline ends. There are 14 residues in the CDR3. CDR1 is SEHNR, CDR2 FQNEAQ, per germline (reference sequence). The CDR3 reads CASSRNPGTYEQYF. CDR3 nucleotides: TGTGCCAGCAGCCGAAATCCGGGCACCTACGAGCAGTACTTC.

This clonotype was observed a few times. The CDR3 spells CASSLQQGDEQFF. The CDR3 DNA follows: TGTGCCAGCAGCTTACAGCAGGGGGATGAGCAGTTCTTC. The rearrangement links TRBV7-3 to TRBJ2-1; TRBD1 agrees at 7 bases. Losses at the gene ends were 2 bases for V and 8 bases for J; bases not matched to a gene: 3. The CDR3 spans 13 residues. Germline CDR1 and CDR2: SGHTA and FQGTGA.

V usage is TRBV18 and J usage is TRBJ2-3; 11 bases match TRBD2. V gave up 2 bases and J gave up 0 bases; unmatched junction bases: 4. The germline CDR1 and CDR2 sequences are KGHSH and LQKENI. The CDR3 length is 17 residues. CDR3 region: CASSPERLAGSTDTQYF. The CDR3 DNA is TGTGCCAGCTCACCAGAGCGACTAGCGGGAAGCACAGATACGCAGTATTTT.

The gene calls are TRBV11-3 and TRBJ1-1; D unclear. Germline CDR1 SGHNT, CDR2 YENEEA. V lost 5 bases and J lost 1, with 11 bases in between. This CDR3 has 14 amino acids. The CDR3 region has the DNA TGTGCCAGCAGCCCCTCGAGGGAGAACACTGAAGCTTTCTTT. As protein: CASSPSRENTEAFF.

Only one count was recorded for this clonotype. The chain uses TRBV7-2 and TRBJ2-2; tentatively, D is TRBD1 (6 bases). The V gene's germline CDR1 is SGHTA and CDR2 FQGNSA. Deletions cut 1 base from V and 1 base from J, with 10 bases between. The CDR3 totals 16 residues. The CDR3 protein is CASSLVGTMNTGELFF. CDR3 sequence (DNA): TGTGCCAGCAGCTTAGTCGGGACAATGAACACCGGGGAGCTGTTTTTT.

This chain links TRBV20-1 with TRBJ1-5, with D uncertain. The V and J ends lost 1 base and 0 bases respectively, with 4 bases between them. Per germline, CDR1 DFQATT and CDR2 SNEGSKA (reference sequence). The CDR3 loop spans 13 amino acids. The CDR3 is CSARVGSNQPQHF. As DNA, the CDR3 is TGCAGTGCTAGAGTTGGTAGCAATCAGCCCCAGCATTTT.

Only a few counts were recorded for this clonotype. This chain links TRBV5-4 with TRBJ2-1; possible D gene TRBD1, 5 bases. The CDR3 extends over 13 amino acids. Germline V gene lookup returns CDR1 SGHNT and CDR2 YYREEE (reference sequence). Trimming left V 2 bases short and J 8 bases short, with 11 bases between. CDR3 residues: CASSFQGRDEQFF. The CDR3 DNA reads TGTGCCAGCAGCTTCCAGGGCCGGGATGAGCAGTTCTTC.

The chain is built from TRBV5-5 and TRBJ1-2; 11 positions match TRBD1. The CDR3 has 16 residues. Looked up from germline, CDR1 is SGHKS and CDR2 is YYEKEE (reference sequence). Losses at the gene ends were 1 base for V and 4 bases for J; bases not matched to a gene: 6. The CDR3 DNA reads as TGTGCCAGCAGCTTGCGGGGACAGGGGGTTTTCTATGGCTACACCTTC. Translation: CASSLRGQGVFYGYTF.

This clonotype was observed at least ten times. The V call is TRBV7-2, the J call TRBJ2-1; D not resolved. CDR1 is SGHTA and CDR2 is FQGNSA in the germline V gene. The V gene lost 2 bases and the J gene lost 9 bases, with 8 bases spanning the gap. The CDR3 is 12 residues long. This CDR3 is CASSLFPSEQFF. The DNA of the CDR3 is TGTGCCAGCAGCTTATTCCCTAGTGAGCAGTTCTTC.

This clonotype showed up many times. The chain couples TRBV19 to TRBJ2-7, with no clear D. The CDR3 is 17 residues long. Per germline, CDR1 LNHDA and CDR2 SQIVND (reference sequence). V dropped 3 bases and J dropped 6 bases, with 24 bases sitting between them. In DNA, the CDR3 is TGTGCCAGTAGTATTGCAAGCCTATTTGGGTCCTGGGGCGAGCAGTACTTC. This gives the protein CASSIASLFGSWGEQYF.